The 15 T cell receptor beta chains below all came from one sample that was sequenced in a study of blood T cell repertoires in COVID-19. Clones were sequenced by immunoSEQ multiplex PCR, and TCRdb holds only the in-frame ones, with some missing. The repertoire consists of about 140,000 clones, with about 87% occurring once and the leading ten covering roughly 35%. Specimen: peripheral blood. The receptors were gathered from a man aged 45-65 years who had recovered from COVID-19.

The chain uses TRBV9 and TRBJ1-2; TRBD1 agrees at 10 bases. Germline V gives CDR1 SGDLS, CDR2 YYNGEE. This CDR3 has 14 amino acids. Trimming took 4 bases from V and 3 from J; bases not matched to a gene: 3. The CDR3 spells CASSRDRGHYGYTF. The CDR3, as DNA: TGTGCCAGCAGCCGCGACAGGGGGCACTATGGCTACACCTTC.

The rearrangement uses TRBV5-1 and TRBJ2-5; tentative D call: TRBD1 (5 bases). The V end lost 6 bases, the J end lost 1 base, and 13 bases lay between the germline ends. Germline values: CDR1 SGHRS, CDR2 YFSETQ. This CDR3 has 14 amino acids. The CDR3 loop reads CASTLTGSQETQYF. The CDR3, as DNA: TGCGCCAGCACCCTCACAGGTAGCCAAGAGACCCAGTACTTC. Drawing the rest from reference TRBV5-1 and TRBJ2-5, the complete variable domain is KAGVTQTPRYLIKTRGQQVTLSCSPISGHRSVSWYQQTPGQGLQFLFEYFSETQRNKGNFPGRFSGRQFSNSRSEMNVSTLELGDSALYLCASTLTGSQETQYFGPGTRLLVL.

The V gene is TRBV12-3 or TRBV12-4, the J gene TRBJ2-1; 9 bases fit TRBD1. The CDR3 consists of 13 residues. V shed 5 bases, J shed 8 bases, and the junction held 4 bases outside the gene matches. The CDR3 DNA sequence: TGTGCCAGCAGTCCCGGACAGGGGCATGAGCAGTTCTTC. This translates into CASSPGQGHEQFF.

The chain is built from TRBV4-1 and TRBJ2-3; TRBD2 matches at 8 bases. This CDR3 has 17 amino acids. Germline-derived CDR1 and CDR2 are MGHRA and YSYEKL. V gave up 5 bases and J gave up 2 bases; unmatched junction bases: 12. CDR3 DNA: TGCGCCAGCAGCACCCACCTCACTAGCGGCAACACAGATACGCAGTATTTT. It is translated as CASSTHLTSGNTDTQYF.

CDR3 sequence reads: CASSHPPGLAGVDTQYF. In DNA form, the CDR3 reads TGCGCCAGCAGCCACCCACCGGGACTAGCGGGGGTAGATACGCAGTATTTT. The gene calls are TRBV5-1 and TRBJ2-3; 14 bases fit TRBD2. The CDR3 is made up of 17 amino acids. Looked up from germline, CDR1 is SGHRS and CDR2 is YFSETQ. V lost 4 bases to trimming and J lost 5 bases; unmatched junction nucleotides: 9.

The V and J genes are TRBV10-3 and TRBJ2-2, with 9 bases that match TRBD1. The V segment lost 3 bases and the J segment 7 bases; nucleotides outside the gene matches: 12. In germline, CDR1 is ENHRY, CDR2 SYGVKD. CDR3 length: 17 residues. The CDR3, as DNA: TGTGCCATCAGTGAAGTTAACCCGGGACAGGGATACGGGGAGCTGTTTTTT. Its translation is CAISEVNPGQGYGELFF.

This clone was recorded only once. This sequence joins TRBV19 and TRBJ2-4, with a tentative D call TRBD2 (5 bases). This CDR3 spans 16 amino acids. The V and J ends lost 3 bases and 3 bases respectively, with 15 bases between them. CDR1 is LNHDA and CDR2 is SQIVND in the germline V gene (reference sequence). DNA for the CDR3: TGTGCCAGTAGTATTGTTAGCGCGTTTGGCAAAAACATTCAGTACTTC. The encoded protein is CASSIVSAFGKNIQYF. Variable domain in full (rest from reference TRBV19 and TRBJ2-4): DGGITQSPKYLFRKEGQNVTLSCEQNLNHDAMYWYRQDPGQGLRLIYYSQIVNDFQKGDIAEGYSVSREKKESFPLTVTSAQKNPTAFYLCASSIVSAFGKNIQYFGAGTRLSVL.

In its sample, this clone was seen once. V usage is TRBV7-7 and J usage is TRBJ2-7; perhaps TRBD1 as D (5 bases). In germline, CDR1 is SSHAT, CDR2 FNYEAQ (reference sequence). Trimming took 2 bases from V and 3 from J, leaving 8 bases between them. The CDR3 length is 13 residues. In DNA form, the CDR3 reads TGTGCCAGCAGCTTATGGCAGGGCTACGAGCAGTACTTC. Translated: CASSLWQGYEQYF.

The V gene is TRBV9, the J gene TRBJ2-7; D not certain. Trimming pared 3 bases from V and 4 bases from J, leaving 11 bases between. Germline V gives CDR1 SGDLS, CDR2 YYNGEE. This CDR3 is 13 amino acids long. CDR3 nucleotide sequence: TGTGCCAGCAGCGCGGAGCCTGGTTACGAGCAGTACTTC. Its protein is CASSAEPGYEQYF.

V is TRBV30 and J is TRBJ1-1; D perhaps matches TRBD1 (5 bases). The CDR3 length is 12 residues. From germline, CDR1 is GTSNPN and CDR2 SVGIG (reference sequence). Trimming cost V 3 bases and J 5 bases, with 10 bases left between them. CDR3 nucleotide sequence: TGTGCCTGGAGCCGCGGGGCTACTGAAGCTTTCTTT. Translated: CAWSRGATEAFF.

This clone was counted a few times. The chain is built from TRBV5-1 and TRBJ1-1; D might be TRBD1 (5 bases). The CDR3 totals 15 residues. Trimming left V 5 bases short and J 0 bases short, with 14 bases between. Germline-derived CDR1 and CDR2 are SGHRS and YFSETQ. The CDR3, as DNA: TGCGCCAGCAGTATTGGGGACTCCATGAACACTGAAGCTTTCTTT. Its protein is CASSIGDSMNTEAFF. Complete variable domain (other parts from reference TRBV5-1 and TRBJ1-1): KAGVTQTPRYLIKTRGQQVTLSCSPISGHRSVSWYQQTPGQGLQFLFEYFSETQRNKGNFPGRFSGRQFSNSRSEMNVSTLELGDSALYLCASSIGDSMNTEAFFGQGTRLTVV.

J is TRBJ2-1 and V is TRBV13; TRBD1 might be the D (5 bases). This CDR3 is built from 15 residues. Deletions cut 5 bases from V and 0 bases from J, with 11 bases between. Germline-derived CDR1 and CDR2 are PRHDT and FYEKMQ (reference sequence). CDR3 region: CASSPGSSSYNEQFF. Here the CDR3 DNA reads TGTGCCAGCAGCCCAGGGTCGAGCTCCTACAATGAGCAGTTCTTC.

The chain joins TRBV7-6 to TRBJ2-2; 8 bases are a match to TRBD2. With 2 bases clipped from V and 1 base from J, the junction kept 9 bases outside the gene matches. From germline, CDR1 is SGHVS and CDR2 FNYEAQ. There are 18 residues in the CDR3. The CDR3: CASSLFPPRGGNTGELFF. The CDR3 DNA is TGTGCCAGCAGCTTATTCCCTCCTCGGGGGGGGAACACCGGGGAGCTGTTTTTT. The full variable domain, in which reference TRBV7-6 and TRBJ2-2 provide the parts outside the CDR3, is GAGVSQSPRYKVTKRGQDVALRCDPISGHVSLYWYRQALGQGPEFLTYFNYEAQQDKSGLPNDRFSAERPEGSISTLTIQRTEQRDSAMYRCASSLFPPRGGNTGELFFGEGSRLTVL.

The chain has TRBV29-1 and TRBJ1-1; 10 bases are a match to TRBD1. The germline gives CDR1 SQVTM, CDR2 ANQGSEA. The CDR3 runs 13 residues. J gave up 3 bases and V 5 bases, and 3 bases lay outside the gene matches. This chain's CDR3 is CSVRDRGHTEAFF. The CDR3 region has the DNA TGCAGCGTTCGAGACAGGGGGCACACTGAAGCTTTCTTT.

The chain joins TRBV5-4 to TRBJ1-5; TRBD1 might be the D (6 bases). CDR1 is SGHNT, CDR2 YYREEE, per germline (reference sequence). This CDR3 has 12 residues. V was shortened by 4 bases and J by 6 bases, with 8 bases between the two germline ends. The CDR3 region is CASSLRGQPQHF. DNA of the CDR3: TGTGCCAGCAGCCTCAGGGGTCAGCCCCAGCATTTT. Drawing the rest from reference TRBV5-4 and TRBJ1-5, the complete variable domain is ETGVTQSPTHLIKTRGQQVTLRCSSQSGHNTVSWYQQALGQGPQFIFQYYREEENGRGNFPPRFSGLQFPNYSSELNVNALELDDSALYLCASSLRGQPQHFGDGTRLSIL.